Listed below are T cell receptor beta chains from one sample, sequenced in a study of OX40 agonist ivuxolimab in advanced cancers. Assay: immunoSEQ multiplex PCR; the TCRdb copy retains only in-frame clones and omits some. Here the sample spans around 97,000 clones, roughly 80% being singletons. Sample: CD4+ or CD8+ T cells sorted from blood, taken in a trial of the OX40 agonist ivuxolimab. The receptors come from an adult with an advanced solid tumor such as melanoma, head and neck, liver or kidney cancer. Both conserved end residues are part of each CDR3. The order of the fields is D gene, V gene, J gene, clone size, CDR3 protein, CDR3 DNA. The D gene is left open where the match is weak. Not all rows give a size; the values are once, few, many and, for expanded clones, a class.

NA	TRBV19	TRBJ2-2	NA	CASSIRQIYTGELFF	TGTGCCAGTAGTATTCGACAGATCTACACCGGGGAGCTGTTTTTT
TRBD1	TRBV28	TRBJ1-4	NA	CASLQGNEKLFF	TGTGCCAGCCTACAGGGGAATGAAAAACTGTTTTTT
NA	TRBV29-1	TRBJ2-2	NA	CSVTDTGELFF	TGCAGCGTAACGGACACCGGGGAGCTGTTTTTT
NA	TRBV18	TRBJ1-1	NA	CASSLSGEEAFF	TGTGCCAGCTCCCTCTCGGGGGAGGAAGCTTTCTTT
TRBD2	TRBV5-4	TRBJ2-5	NA	CASSSGGTSGGEETQYF	TGTGCCAGCAGCTCAGGGGGGACTAGCGGGGGTGAAGAGACCCAGTACTTC
NA	TRBV2	TRBJ2-3	once	CASSEAPWGEGGTDTQYF	TGTGCCAGCAGTGAAGCCCCGTGGGGAGAAGGGGGCACAGATACGCAGTATTTT
NA	TRBV6-1	TRBJ1-5	NA	CASSEVGNSNQPQHF	TGTGCCAGCAGTGAAGTGGGTAATAGCAATCAGCCCCAGCATTTT
NA	TRBV27	TRBJ2-7	NA	CASSFLASDHEQYF	TGTGCCAGCAGTTTCTTGGCTAGCGACCACGAGCAGTACTTC
NA	TRBV6-1	TRBJ1-2	NA	CASSEKGGYTF	TGTGCCAGCAGTGAAAAGGGAGGCTACACCTTC
NA	TRBV5-6	TRBJ2-3	NA	CASSTGRRNTDTQYF	TGTGCCAGCAGCACCGGACGGCGCAACACAGATACGCAGTATTTT
TRBD1	TRBV6-4	TRBJ2-3	NA	CASSVNRGDTQYF	TGTGCCAGCAGTGTCAACAGGGGGGATACGCAGTATTTT